The sequence of this T cell receptor beta chain was determined in a study of T cell responses to AZD1222 COVID-19 vaccine. Trimming took off 1 base at V and 9 bases at J, with 16 bases between the two ends. In germline, CDR1 is SGHTA, CDR2 FQGNSA. The CDR3 contains 16 residues. TCRdb keeps only in-frame clones here, not all; method: immunoSEQ multiplex PCR. The sample shows around 75,000 clones, about 91% of them seen only once. V is TRBV7-2 and J is TRBJ1-6; a possible D gene is TRBD1 (5 bases). Sequenced material: peripheral blood, taken 28 days after the second dose of the MenACWY control vaccine. The TCR was taken from an adult who received the MenACWY meningococcal vaccine as a control. This CDR3 is CASSLEVGRYSSPLHF. The CDR3 nucleotides read TGTGCCAGCAGCTTAGAAGTGGGGCGATACTCTTCACCCCTCCACTTT.